The rows below give T cell receptor beta chains drawn from one sample of a study of blood T cell repertoires in COVID-19. Assay: immunoSEQ multiplex PCR; the TCRdb copy retains only in-frame clones and omits some. The sample holds about 220,000 clones, roughly 80% seen once. Input material: peripheral blood. The receptors originated from a human donor in a cohort sampled during active COVID-19. Both conserved end residues are part of each CDR3. The D gene is left open where the match is weak. A clone size is listed for some rows: how often the clone was seen (once, few, many), or a class if it is expanded.

V	size	D	J	length	DNA	CDR3
TRBV6-6	.	.	TRBJ1-5	13	TGTGCCAGCAGTCCGTCGGAGAATCAGCCCCAGCATTTT	CASSPSENQPQHF
TRBV7-9	.	.	TRBJ2-7	12	TGTGCCAGCAGCTCAAACCCGAGAGAGCAGTACTTC	CASSSNPREQYF
TRBV4-3	.	.	TRBJ2-7	14	TGCGCCAGCAGCCAGACAGGGAGGAGCTACGAGCAGTACTTC	CASSQTGRSYEQYF
TRBV4-2	.	TRBD2	TRBJ2-1	16	TGTGCCAGCAGCCAAGCCTCCCGGACTAGCGGCAATGAGCAGTTCTTC	CASSQASRTSGNEQFF
TRBV6-6	.	.	TRBJ2-6	15	TGTGCCAGCAGCCGGGATGCTCTTGGGGCCAACGTCCTGACTTTC	CASSRDALGANVLTF
TRBV5-8	.	TRBD1	TRBJ2-5	14	TGTGCCAGCAGCCGGGACAGGGGGGTGGAGACCCAGTACTTC	CASSRDRGVETQYF
TRBV28	.	.	TRBJ2-7	15	TGTGCCAGCAGTTTTGTCGGATACAGGGCCTACGAGCAGTACTTC	CASSFVGYRAYEQYF
TRBV28	.	.	TRBJ2-5	13	TGTGCCAGCAGTTTCGGACAGCAAGAGACCCAGTACTTC	CASSFGQQETQYF
TRBV15	few	TRBD1	TRBJ1-3	13	TGTGCCACCAGAGGGGGCGCGGGAAACACCATATATTTT	CATRGGAGNTIYF
TRBV27	.	TRBD1	TRBJ1-2	15	TGTGCCAGCAGTTTATATGGGACAGGGACCTATGGCTACACCTTC	CASSLYGTGTYGYTF
TRBV28	.	TRBD2	TRBJ2-7	17	TGTGCCAGCAGTCCAGGGACTAGCGGGTGGGCCGGGGTGGAGCAGTACTTC	CASSPGTSGWAGVEQYF
TRBV7-9	.	TRBD1	TRBJ2-7	14	TGTGCCAGCAGTTTCGACAGGGGATTCTACGAGCAGTACTTC	CASSFDRGFYEQYF
TRBV29-1	.	.	TRBJ2-7	14	TGCAGCGTTCTCCGCTCGACACCTGCCTACGAGCAGTACTTC	CSVLRSTPAYEQYF
TRBV30	.	TRBD1	TRBJ2-5	19	TGTGCCTGGAGTGTAGACAGGGGGGGGGTCGTCAGCGGGAAAGAGACCCAGTACTTC	CAWSVDRGGVVSGKETQYF
TRBV7-8	.	.	TRBJ2-5	16	TGTGCCAGCAGCTTAGAGGCCAGAAAGGATAGCGAGACCCAGTACTTC	CASSLEARKDSETQYF
TRBV6-5	.	TRBD1	TRBJ1-2	13	TGTGCCAGCAGGACCGGGACAGTATCTGGCTACACCTTC	CASRTGTVSGYTF
TRBV7-3	.	.	TRBJ2-1	17	TGTGCCAGCAGCTCACGGGTAGCGCCCCTATCCTACAATGAGCAGTTCTTC	CASSSRVAPLSYNEQFF
TRBV7-2	.	.	TRBJ1-5	16	TGTGCCAGCAGCTTACCCAGGGCAGGCAGCAATCAGCCCCAGCATTTT	CASSLPRAGSNQPQHF
TRBV18	.	.	TRBJ1-1	15	TGTGCCAGCTCACCAACGGACGGGATGAACACTGAAGCTTTCTTT	CASSPTDGMNTEAFF
TRBV21-1	.	.	TRBJ2-1	16	TGTGCCAGCAGCAAATTCACTAGCGGGAGTCGAAATGAGCAGTTCTTC	CASSKFTSGSRNEQFF
TRBV27	.	TRBD2	TRBJ2-3	18	TGTGCCAGCAGTTCATCCGTTCGGGCTAGCGGGAGTCCCCCTTCGCAGTATTTT	CASSSSVRASGSPPSQYF
TRBV27	.	.	TRBJ1-6	18	TGTGCCAGCAGTTTCGGTCCCGCAAACGCCCCTTATAATTCACCCCTCCACTTT	CASSFGPANAPYNSPLHF
TRBV27	few	.	TRBJ2-2	14	TGTGCCGCCCAGACGGGAGCACGCACCGGGGAGCTGTTTTTT	CAAQTGARTGELFF
TRBV7-2	.	TRBD2	TRBJ2-7	14	TGTGCCAGCAGCTTTGGGGGAGGGCGCTACGAGCAGTACTTC	CASSFGGGRYEQYF
TRBV6-5	.	.	TRBJ1-5	13	TGTGCCAGCAGCCAGGGTCGGAATCAGCCCCAGCATTTT	CASSQGRNQPQHF
TRBV5-1	.	TRBD2	TRBJ2-5	17	TGCGCCAGCAGCTTGGGACTAGCGGGAAAGTACCAAGAGACCCAGTACTTC	CASSLGLAGKYQETQYF
TRBV25-1	.	TRBD1	TRBJ1-4	16	TGTGCCAGCAGTGAAACAGGGGTCTCAACTAATGAAAAACTGTTTTTT	CASSETGVSTNEKLFF
TRBV7-2	once	TRBD1	TRBJ1-1	14	TGTGCCAGCAGCTTGAACCGGCAGACAGGGGAAGCTTTCTTT	CASSLNRQTGEAFF
TRBV6-2/TRBV6-3	once	.	TRBJ2-7	15	TGTGCCAGCAGCGCGGGGACAGAGCTCTCCTACGAGCAGTACTTC	CASSAGTELSYEQYF
TRBV6-6	few	.	TRBJ1-1	14	TGTGCCAGCAGAAACGGGGGGGGGAACACTGAAGCTTTCTTT	CASRNGGGNTEAFF
TRBV10-3	once	.	TRBJ2-6	16	TGTGCCATCAATGACCCTGCTAGCTCTGGGGCCAACGTCCTGACTTTC	CAINDPASSGANVLTF
TRBV28	.	TRBD1	TRBJ2-3	15	TGTGCCAGCAGGTTGTGGGACAGGGCCACAGATACGCAGTATTTT	CASRLWDRATDTQYF
TRBV5-1	.	.	TRBJ1-2	14	TGCGCCAGCAGCCTCTTAGGCAGGTCTGATGGCTACACCTTC	CASSLLGRSDGYTF
TRBV7-8	many	TRBD1	TRBJ2-7	15	TGTGCCAGCAGCTTAGAGGACAGGGGGTACTACGAGCAGTACTTC	CASSLEDRGYYEQYF
TRBV4-3	.	.	TRBJ2-7	13	TGCGCCAGCAGCCAACAGTCGGGGAGGGAGCAGTACTTC	CASSQQSGREQYF
TRBV3-1/TRBV3-2	.	TRBD1	TRBJ1-2	15	TGTGCCAGCAGCCGACACCGGGACAGCAGTGGTGGCTACACCTTC	CASSRHRDSSGGYTF
TRBV19	.	TRBD2	TRBJ2-1	19	TGTGCCAGTGACCCTTCGGGACTAGCGGGAGGATCCCCCTACAATGAGCAGTTCTTC	CASDPSGLAGGSPYNEQFF
TRBV19	.	.	TRBJ2-4	13	TGTGCCAGTAGTATTAGAGGGAGAAACATTCAGTACTTC	CASSIRGRNIQYF
TRBV5-8	.	TRBD1	TRBJ1-1	13	TGTGCGAATTCCCGGGACAGGGGGGCTGAAGCTTTCTTT	CANSRDRGAEAFF
TRBV12-1	few	.	TRBJ2-7	14	TGTGCCAGCAGCTCCCGGACAGAATCCTACGAGCAGTACTTC	CASSSRTESYEQYF
TRBV28	.	.	TRBJ1-1	12	TGTGCCAGCATAAAGGGGCCCACTGAAGCTTTCTTT	CASIKGPTEAFF
TRBV6-6	.	.	TRBJ1-4	14	TGTGCCAGCAGTTACCGGCAGGGCCGGGAAAAACTGTTTTTT	CASSYRQGREKLFF
TRBV9	.	.	TRBJ2-7	16	TGTGCCAGCAGCGTAGGGGGCGGCTACGGCTCCTACGAGCAGTACTTC	CASSVGGGYGSYEQYF
TRBV7-3	few	.	TRBJ2-7	13	TGTGCCGCCAGCATGATACAGATCTACGAGCAGTACTTC	CAASMIQIYEQYF
TRBV5-8	.	TRBD1	TRBJ1-1	14	TGTGCCAGCAGCTCGACAGGGATCGGCACTGAAGCTTTCTTT	CASSSTGIGTEAFF
TRBV6-6	.	TRBD2	TRBJ2-5	15	TGTGCCAGCAGTTTCTTAAGACTAGCTCTAGCGACCCAGTACTTC	CASSFLRLALATQYF
TRBV5-6	.	.	TRBJ1-1	12	TGTGCCAGCAGCAATGTTCAGGGAGGGGCTTTCTTT	CASSNVQGGAFF
TRBV3-1/TRBV3-2	.	.	TRBJ1-1	15	TGTGCCAGCAGCCCCCAAGGCGAGGGAACCACTGAAGCTTTCTTT	CASSPQGEGTTEAFF
TRBV12-3/TRBV12-4	.	.	TRBJ1-1	13	TGTGCCAGCAGTTTGGAGGTGTACACTGAAGCTTTCTTT	CASSLEVYTEAFF
TRBV28	.	TRBD2	TRBJ2-2	14	TGTGCCAGCAGTTGGGACGGGAGGGCCGGGGAGCTGTTTTTT	CASSWDGRAGELFF
TRBV27	.	TRBD2	TRBJ2-7	15	TGTGCCAGGGGACTAGCGGGAGAGGTAACCTACGAGCAGTACTTC	CARGLAGEVTYEQYF
TRBV2	.	TRBD1	TRBJ1-6	15	TGTGCCAGCAGTGTTGGACAGGGCTATAATTCACCCCTCCACTTT	CASSVGQGYNSPLHF
TRBV19	.	.	TRBJ1-2	15	TGTGCCAGTAATCTCGCCAGGGTCCTACCTTATGGCTACACCTTC	CASNLARVLPYGYTF
TRBV9	.	TRBD1	TRBJ1-1	15	TGTGCCAGCAGCGTAGGGTCAGGGGGTAACACTGAAGCTTTCTTT	CASSVGSGGNTEAFF
TRBV28	once	.	TRBJ1-2	12	TGTGCCAGCAGTCAAACAGGGCGGGGCTACACCTTC	CASSQTGRGYTF
TRBV11-1	.	TRBD2	TRBJ2-2	16	TGTGCCAGCAGCCATGGACTAGCGGGAATGGGCGGGGAGCTGTTTTTT	CASSHGLAGMGGELFF
TRBV7-9	.	TRBD1	TRBJ1-1	15	TGTGCCAGCAGCTTAGCAAACAGGGGGAACACTGAAGCTTTCTTT	CASSLANRGNTEAFF
TRBV3-1/TRBV3-2	.	TRBD1	TRBJ2-1	18	TGTGCCAGCAGCCATTATCGTAGGGGGACAGGGGGCACCCCAGGGCAGTTCTTC	CASSHYRRGTGGTPGQFF